The clone carrying this TCR beta chain was counted at least ten times. Its matching antigen is unknown. The data originate from a study of T cells in Graves' hyperthyroidism and ophthalmopathy. Regions amplified from RNA transcripts were the TCR beta CDR3 regions. RT-PCR in the first round (using the HTBI primer set) targeted the TCR CDR3. TCRdb reprocessed the multiplex PCR reads via MiXCR and lists one record per CDR3 protein. The sample gives some 760,000 distinct CDR3 sequences, approximately 14% of which show up once; around 9.6% is in the top ten. Study results and limitations: Blood also contained most expanded thyroid clonotypes above 0.001.

V was pared by 0 bases and J by 6 bases, with 5 bases of the junction left unmatched. Germline-derived CDR1 and CDR2 are KGHSH and LQKENI. The CDR3 spans 15 residues. The receptor was isolated from a woman under 30 with Graves' hyperthyroidism. Sequencing used blood. J is TRBJ2-3 and V is TRBV18; TRBD2 agrees at 8 bases. The CDR3 reads CASSPPSGRADTQYF. The CDR3 nucleotides read TGTGCCAGCTCACCACCGAGCGGGAGAGCGGATACGCAGTATTTT.